This entry describes one T cell receptor beta chain. These data belong to a study of response to subunit inactivated influenza vaccine. Germline CDR1 MGHRA, CDR2 YSYEKL. V was shortened by 4 bases and J by 6 bases, with 14 bases between the two germline ends. This CDR3 is built from 14 residues. MiXCR was run by TCRdb on the RT-PCR reads, yielding one entry per CDR3 protein. The sample has 500,000 or so distinct CDR3 sequences, approximately 15% seen once. This TCR derives from a man between 50 and 69 years old who received an inactivated influenza vaccine. This chain links TRBV4-1 with TRBJ2-3, with D unresolved. The specimen was CD4+ T cells sorted from PBMCs, collected roughly 24 months after vaccination. The CDR3 reads CASSPPEPRDTQYF. CDR3 coding DNA: TGCGCCAGCAGCCCCCCGGAGCCCCGCGATACGCAGTATTTT.